One and the same sample provided the 17 T cell receptor beta chains below, sequenced in a study of blood T cell repertoires in COVID-19. The protocol was immunoSEQ multiplex PCR, while the TCRdb copy is restricted to in-frame clones and leaves out a portion. The sample lists around 300,000 clones, 90% occurring once. The sequenced sample was PBMCs or T cells enriched from blood (not recorded which). The receptors stem from a woman aged 25 to 39 who had recovered from COVID-19.

The chain combines TRBV29-1 with TRBJ2-2; D perhaps matches TRBD1 (5 bases). V lost 5 bases and J lost 4, with 11 bases in between. The length of the CDR3 is 13 residues. From germline, CDR1 is SQVTM and CDR2 ANQGSEA. CDR3 bases: TGCAGCGTTAGGGGAAGAGGCACCGGGGAGCTGTTTTTT. This encodes CSVRGRGTGELFF.

This clone appeared a few times. The chain employs TRBV7-9 and TRBJ2-7; 13 bases align to TRBD2. Germline CDR1 is SEHNR and CDR2 is FQNEAQ (reference sequence). This CDR3 has 18 amino acids. With V trimmed by 1 base and J by 1 base, 7 bases remained unmatched. The CDR3 DNA is TGTGCCAGCAGCTTAGAGGGACTAGCGGGATCGGGTTCCTACGAGCAGTACTTC. Its protein product is CASSLEGLAGSGSYEQYF.

The table lists this clone with a count of one. In DNA form, the CDR3 reads TGTGCCAGCAGTTTATCAACCGGCAGACTAACGGAAGGGTACTTC. It codes for CASSLSTGRLTEGYF. J is TRBJ2-5 and V is TRBV28, with D possibly being TRBD2 (5 bases). Germline CDR1 and CDR2: MDHEN and SYDVKM. V was cut by 1 base and J by 13 bases, with 22 bases left in between. The CDR3 runs 15 residues.

This chain links TRBV6-4 with TRBJ2-3, with unresolved D. Germline lookup yields CDR1 MRHNA and CDR2 SNTAGT. Trimming removed 4 bases from V and 2 bases from J, with 10 bases in between. The CDR3 runs 14 residues. The CDR3 is CASSATSTTDTQYF. The CDR3 bases are TGTGCCAGCAGTGCGACAAGCACCACAGATACGCAGTATTTT.

The chain links TRBV10-2 to TRBJ2-2; D uncertain. V was clipped by 6 bases and J by 0 bases, with 5 bases between them. Germline CDR1 is WSHSY and CDR2 is SAAADI. The CDR3 is made up of 13 amino acids. The CDR3, as DNA: TGCGCCAGCAGGGCTTCGAACACCGGGGAGCTGTTTTTT. This codes for CASRASNTGELFF.

The rearrangement links TRBV6-1 to TRBJ1-3; D remains unclear. CDR3 length equals 14 residues. Trimming stripped 2 bases from V and 0 bases from J, with 5 bases between. CDR1 MNHNS and CDR2 SASEGT come from the germline V gene. The CDR3 reads CASSEPFSGNTIYF. CDR3 nucleotides: TGTGCCAGCAGTGAACCCTTCTCTGGAAACACCATATATTTT.

The V call is TRBV25-1, the J call TRBJ2-7; possibly TRBD2 for D (6 bases). CDR3 length equals 15 residues. CDR1 and CDR2 (germline): MGHDK, SYGVNS. Trimming removed 6 bases at V and 2 bases at J, with 17 bases between. The CDR3 nucleotides are TGTGCCAGCAGCGAAAGAGGAGGAGGGGCCTACGAGCAGTACTTC. Translating gives CASSERGGGAYEQYF.

This clone was seen a handful of times. This chain's CDR3 is CASEQGDNSPLHF. The CDR3 DNA is TGTGCCAGCGAGCAGGGTGATAATTCACCCCTCCACTTT. The V gene is TRBV2, the J gene TRBJ1-6, with D perhaps matching TRBD1 (5 bases). V was clipped by 8 bases and J by 5 bases, with 10 bases between them. The CDR3 contains 13 residues. Germline CDR1 reads SNHLY; CDR2 reads FYNNEI.

This chain uses TRBV29-1 with TRBJ2-1, with 12 bases matching TRBD2. This CDR3 comprises 16 residues. CDR1 and CDR2 from the germline V gene are SQVTM and ANQGSEA. V shed 5 bases and J 8 bases; nucleotides not matched to a gene: 13. CDR3 sequence reads: CSVLTATSGRVYEQFF. The CDR3 nucleotides are TGCAGCGTTCTTACTGCGACTAGCGGGAGAGTCTATGAGCAGTTCTTC.

The chain has TRBV5-1 and TRBJ2-3, with a possible D match to TRBD2 (5 bases). With 5 bases removed from V and 0 bases from J, the gap between germline ends came to 16 bases. The CDR3 is made up of 16 amino acids. Germline loops: CDR1 SGHRS, CDR2 YFSETQ. The CDR3 region has the DNA TGCGCCAGCAGTATTTTAGTACGGGGAAGCACAGATACGCAGTATTTT. Protein sequence: CASSILVRGSTDTQYF.

This chain connects TRBV5-4 to TRBJ2-4; perhaps TRBD2 as D (6 bases). V lost 0 bases to trimming and J lost 0 bases, with 10 bases between them. Per the germline V gene, CDR1 is SGHNT and CDR2 is YYREEE (reference sequence). The CDR3 has 16 residues. For the CDR3, the DNA is TGTGCCAGCAGCTTGGGTGGGGGGTTAGCCAAAAACATTCAGTACTTC. Its protein product is CASSLGGGLAKNIQYF.

The chain combines TRBV6-4 with TRBJ1-6, with 10 bases that match TRBD1. Germline CDR1 MRHNA, CDR2 SNTAGT. The CDR3 length is 14 residues. Trimming cost V 6 bases and J 8 bases; bases outside gene matches: 4. The DNA for the CDR3 is TGTGCCAGCAGCGAGACAGGGGGCGATTCACCCCTCCACTTT. Amino acid sequence: CASSETGGDSPLHF.

The chain is built from TRBV7-8 and TRBJ2-3; 9 positions match TRBD2. The CDR3 loop spans 15 amino acids. J lost 4 bases, V lost 8 bases, and 10 bases had no gene match. Germline values: CDR1 SGHVS, CDR2 FQNEAQ. The CDR3 sequence: CASLEGLAGADTQYF. Written as DNA, the CDR3 is TGTGCCAGCCTCGAGGGGTTAGCGGGAGCAGATACGCAGTATTTT. The complete variable domain, with remaining parts taken from reference TRBV7-8 and TRBJ2-3, reads GAGVSQSPRYKVAKRGQDVALRCDPISGHVSLFWYQQALGQGPEFLTYFQNEAQLDKSGLPSDRFFAERPEGSVSTLKIQRTQQEDSAVYLCASLEGLAGADTQYFGPGTRLTVL.

The chain couples TRBV7-9 to TRBJ2-1; a possible D gene is TRBD2 (6 bases). The CDR3 is 15 amino acids. Per germline, CDR1 SEHNR and CDR2 FQNEAQ (reference sequence). The V end lost 5 bases, the J end lost 5 bases, and 16 bases lay between the germline ends. Here the CDR3 DNA reads TGTGCCAGCAGCCCCGGGGCCCCGGGGGACAATGAGCAGTTCTTC. This codes for CASSPGAPGDNEQFF.

V is TRBV5-8 and J is TRBJ1-5; unclear D gene. The V and J ends lost 0 bases and 2 bases respectively, with 9 bases between them. The CDR3 covers 15 residues. Germline V gives CDR1 SGHTS, CDR2 YDEGEE. CDR3 DNA sequence: TGTGCCAGCAGCTTGGCCCTCGGGGGCAATCAGCCCCAGCATTTT. It is translated as CASSLALGGNQPQHF.

This clone was observed a single time. This chain joins TRBV4-3 and TRBJ2-2; D might be TRBD2 (5 bases). This CDR3 is built from 13 residues. The germline V gene has CDR1 LGHNA and CDR2 YSLEER. V was pared by 5 bases and J by 7 bases, with 11 bases between. CDR3 residues: CASSFTRIGELFF. DNA for the CDR3: TGCGCCAGCAGCTTTACTAGAATCGGGGAGCTGTTTTTT.

This sequence joins TRBV10-1 and TRBJ2-2; TRBD2 matches 11 bases. Trimming cost V 2 bases and J 2 bases; bases outside gene matches: 7. Germline V gives CDR1 WNHNN, CDR2 SYGVQD (reference sequence). The CDR3 runs to 18 residues. The CDR3 bases are TGCGCCAGCAGTGAGGTTCGGCTAGCGGGAGGTAACACCGGGGAGCTGTTTTTT. Its protein product is CASSEVRLAGGNTGELFF.